This T cell receptor (beta chain) was recorded in a study of T-cell reconstitution after alpha-beta-depleted transplantation in children. Overall study results and limits: Some patients' high day-60 TCRbeta diversity was attributed to recipient cells surviving conditioning. Roughly two months post-transplant, alpha-beta T cells reportedly originated from several hundred graft clones that had expanded. T-cell counts and diversity at one year following transplant were attributed mainly to newly produced T cells.

Preparation of the TCRbeta library was carried out with unique molecular identifiers. TCRdb re-called the PCR reads through MiXCR, storing one row per CDR3 protein. The repertoire holds approximately 500,000 distinct CDR3 sequences, with over 9.5% as singletons. Only a few counts were recorded for this clonotype. Its target is unknown. One end of the junction fails to match germline, which may point to a read error. CDR1 is ENHRY and CDR2 is SYGVKD in the germline V gene. This CDR3 is 13 amino acids long. The V call is TRBV10-3, the J call TRBJ2-1, with D unresolved. The material sequenced was PBMCs, taken before TCRalphabeta/CD19-depleted stem cell transplant. This TCR derives from a child aged 2 to 15 with inherited bone marrow failure, due to receive a stem cell transplant. The CDR3 DNA sequence: TGTGCCATCAGTGAGTCCAGATCCGATGATCAGTTCTTC. Protein product: CAISESRSDDQFF.